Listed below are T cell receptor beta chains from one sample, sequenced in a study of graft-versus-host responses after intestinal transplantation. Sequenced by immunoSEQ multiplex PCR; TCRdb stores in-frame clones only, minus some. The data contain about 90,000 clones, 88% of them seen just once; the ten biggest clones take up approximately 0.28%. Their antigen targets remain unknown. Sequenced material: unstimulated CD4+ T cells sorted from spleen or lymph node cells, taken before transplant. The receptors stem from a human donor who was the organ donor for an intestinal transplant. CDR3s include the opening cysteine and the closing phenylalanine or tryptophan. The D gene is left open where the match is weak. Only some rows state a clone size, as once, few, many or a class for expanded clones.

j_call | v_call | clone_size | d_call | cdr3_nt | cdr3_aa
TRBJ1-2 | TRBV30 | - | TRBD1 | TGTGCCTGGAGCGGACAGGGCGGAGGCTACACCTTC | CAWSGQGGGYTF
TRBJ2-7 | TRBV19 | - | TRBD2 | TGTGCCAGTAGGAAGCGGGGAGGGGACGAGCAGTACTTC | CASRKRGGDEQYF
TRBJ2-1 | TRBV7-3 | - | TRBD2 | TGTGCCAGCAGCTTGACTAGCGGTGACAATGAGCAGTTCTTC | CASSLTSGDNEQFF
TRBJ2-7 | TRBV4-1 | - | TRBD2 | TGCGCCAGCAGCCAAGGGCTAGCGGGGGGTACCTACGAGCAGTACTTC | CASSQGLAGGTYEQYF
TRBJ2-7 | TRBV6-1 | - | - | TGTGCCACCCGGTCTGCGGGCTCCTACGAGCAGTACTTC | CATRSAGSYEQYF
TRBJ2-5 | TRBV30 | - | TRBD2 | TGTGCCTGGAGTGGGGGGACTAGCGGGGGAAAGGGAGAGACCCAGTACTTC | CAWSGGTSGGKGETQYF
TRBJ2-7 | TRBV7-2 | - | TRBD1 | TGTGCCAGCAGCGCCCGTAATGGACAGGGGCACGAGCAGTACTTC | CASSARNGQGHEQYF
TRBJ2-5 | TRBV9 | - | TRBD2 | TGTGCCAGCAGTCCCCGGGGGGGAGAGACCCAGTACTTC | CASSPRGGETQYF
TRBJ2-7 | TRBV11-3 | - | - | TGTGCCAGCAGCTTAGGTCCCCGGGGGGAGCAGTACTTC | CASSLGPRGEQYF
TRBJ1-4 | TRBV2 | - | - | TGTGCCGGGCCCCAGGCGGGAACTGAAAAACTGTTTTTT | CAGPQAGTEKLFF
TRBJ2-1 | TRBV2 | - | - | TGTGCCAGCAGTGGCCGCTTATTAGAGGAGCAGTTCTTC | CASSGRLLEEQFF
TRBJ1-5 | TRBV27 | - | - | TGTGCCAGCAGCTCCCGACAGCATAGCAATCAGCCCCAGCATTTT | CASSSRQHSNQPQHF
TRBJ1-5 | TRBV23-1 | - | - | TGCGCCAGCAGTCAATCGAAGGAGAGCAATCAGCCCCAGCATTTT | CASSQSKESNQPQHF
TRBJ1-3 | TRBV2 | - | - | TGTGCCAGCAGTGCCCAGGGATTCGACACCATATATTTT | CASSAQGFDTIYF
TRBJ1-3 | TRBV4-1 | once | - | TGCGCCAGCAGCCAAGATTACGGGGGGCCTGGAAACACCATATATTTT | CASSQDYGGPGNTIYF
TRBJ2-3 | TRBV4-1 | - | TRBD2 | TGCGCCAGCAGCCTACTAGCGGGGGGGCGTGGCACAGATACGCAGTATTTT | CASSLLAGGRGTDTQYF
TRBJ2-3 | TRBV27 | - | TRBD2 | TGTGCCAGCAGTTTTAGTGCGGGACTAGCGGGCCACACAGATACGCAGTATTTT | CASSFSAGLAGHTDTQYF
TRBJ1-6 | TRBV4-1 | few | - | TGCGCCAGCAGCCAATTAATCGGCCTAACGGGGTCACCCCTCCACTTT | CASSQLIGLTGSPLHF
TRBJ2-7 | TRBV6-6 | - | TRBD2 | TGTGCCAGCAGTCAACCACTAGCGGGGGGAACCTACGAGCAGTACTTC | CASSQPLAGGTYEQYF
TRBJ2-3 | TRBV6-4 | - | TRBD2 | TGTGCCAGCAGTGCTAGCGGGAGGGCCCTCACAGATACGCAGTATTTT | CASSASGRALTDTQYF
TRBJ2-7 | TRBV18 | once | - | TGTGCCAGCTCACCCAGGCGGGACTTTACCTACGAGCAGTACTTC | CASSPRRDFTYEQYF
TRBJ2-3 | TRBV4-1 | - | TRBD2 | TGCGCCAGCAGCCAAGATTGGGCTAGCGGGGGGCGCACAGATACGCAGTATTTT | CASSQDWASGGRTDTQYF
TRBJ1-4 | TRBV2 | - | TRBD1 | TGTGCCAGCAGTGAAGCGCGAGGGGACAGGATCAATGAAAAACTGTTTTTT | CASSEARGDRINEKLFF
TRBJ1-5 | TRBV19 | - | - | TGTGCCAGTAGTCATCCGCGACAGTCCCTTAGCAATCAGCCCCAGCATTTT | CASSHPRQSLSNQPQHF
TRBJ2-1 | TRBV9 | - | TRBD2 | TGTGCCAGCAGTGGCCATCCCTCGGGACTAGTCTTAGATGAGCAGTTCTTC | CASSGHPSGLVLDEQFF
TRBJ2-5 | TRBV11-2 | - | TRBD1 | TGTGCCAGCAGCTCCTTGACAGGGGACCGTCGAGAGACCCAGTACTTC | CASSSLTGDRRETQYF
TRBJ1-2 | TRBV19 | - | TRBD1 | TGTGCCAGTGGAACTGGGACAGCAACCTATGGCTACACCTTC | CASGTGTATYGYTF
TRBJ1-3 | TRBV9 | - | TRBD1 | TGTGCCAGCACGGCAGGGGGATTTAGAAACACCATATATTTT | CASTAGGFRNTIYF
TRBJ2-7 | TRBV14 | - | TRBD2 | TGTGCCAGCAGCCAAGTGGGCATCGGGGGGAGCAGCTCCTACGAGCAGTACTTC | CASSQVGIGGSSSYEQYF
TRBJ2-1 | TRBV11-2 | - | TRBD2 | TGTGCCAGCAGCCCCGTAGCGGGAGTAAACAATGAGCAGTTCTTC | CASSPVAGVNNEQFF
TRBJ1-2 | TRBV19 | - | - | TGTGCCAGTAGTATCCTTACGGGACAAATTAACTATGGCTACACCTTC | CASSILTGQINYGYTF
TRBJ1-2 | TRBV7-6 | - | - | TGTGCCAGCAGCTTAGGGTTCCGGGGCTATGGCTACACCTTC | CASSLGFRGYGYTF
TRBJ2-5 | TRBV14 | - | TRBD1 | TGTGCCAGCAGCCAGCTTAAGGTGGACAGGCTTTACCAAGAGACCCAGTACTTC | CASSQLKVDRLYQETQYF
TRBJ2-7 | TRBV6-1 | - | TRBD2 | TGTGCCACCGAGCCCGGGAGGGGCTACGAGCAGTACTTC | CATEPGRGYEQYF
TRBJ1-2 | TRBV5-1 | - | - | TGCGCCAGCAGCTTTCGGGGCGGGAGCTATGGCTACACCTTC | CASSFRGGSYGYTF
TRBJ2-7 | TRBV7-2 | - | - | TGTGCCAGCAGCTTGGGCAGGGGTTATCTCTACGAGCAGTACTTC | CASSLGRGYLYEQYF
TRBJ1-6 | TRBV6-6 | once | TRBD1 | TGTGCCAGCAGTTACTCGGCAGGGGGTAAATCACCCCTCCACTTT | CASSYSAGGKSPLHF
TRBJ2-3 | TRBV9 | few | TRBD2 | TGTGCCAGCAGCGTAGTCCCCTTCGAGCGGGGGGGGCAGAAAGATACGCAGTATTTT | CASSVVPFERGGQKDTQYF
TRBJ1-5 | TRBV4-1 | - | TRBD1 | TGCGCCAGCAGCCAAGAAGTGGGGAGGCAGGGGGGTCAGCCCCAGCATTTT | CASSQEVGRQGGQPQHF
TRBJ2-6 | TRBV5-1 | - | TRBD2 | TGCGCCAGCAGCTTGGGTCCCTATCAGCGGGGTCGCTCTGGGGCCAACGTCCTGACTTTC | CASSLGPYQRGRSGANVLTF
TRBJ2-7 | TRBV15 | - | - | TGTGCCACCAGCAGAAGATCGGCAGGGCGGAACGAGCAGTACTTC | CATSRRSAGRNEQYF
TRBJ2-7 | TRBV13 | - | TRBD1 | TGTGCCAGCAGCTCTCCGTATCCCGGGACAGGGGCCTACGAGCAGTACTTC | CASSSPYPGTGAYEQYF
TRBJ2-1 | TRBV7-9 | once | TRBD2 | TGTGCCAGCGGGACTAGCGGAAAAAATGAGCAGTTCTTC | CASGTSGKNEQFF
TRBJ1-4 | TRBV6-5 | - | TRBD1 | TGTGCCAGCAGTTACCCACAGGGGGCCGGTGAAAAACTGTTTTTT | CASSYPQGAGEKLFF
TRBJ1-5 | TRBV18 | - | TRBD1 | TGTGCCAGCTCACCGGGACAGGGCAATCAGCCCCAGCATTTT | CASSPGQGNQPQHF
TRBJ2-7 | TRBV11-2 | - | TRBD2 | TGTGCCAGCAGCTTAGATTTCGCCGTTGTCGGCAGGGTAAGGGAGGGGCAGTACTTC | CASSLDFAVVGRVREGQYF
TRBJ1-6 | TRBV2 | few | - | TGTGCCAGCAGTGACCGTAGAGGGAATGCTTCACCCCTCCACTTT | CASSDRRGNASPLHF
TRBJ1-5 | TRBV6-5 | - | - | TGTGCCAGCAGTGAGAGCCGGCCCCAGCATTTT | CASSESRPQHF
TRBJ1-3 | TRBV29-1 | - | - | TGCAGCGTCCTAGACAGGTCCGGAAACACCATATATTTT | CSVLDRSGNTIYF
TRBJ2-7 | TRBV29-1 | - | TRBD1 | TGCAGCGTTGAAAAAGGACAGGGGGTCTCCTACGAGCAGTACTTC | CSVEKGQGVSYEQYF
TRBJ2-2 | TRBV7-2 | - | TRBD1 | TGTGCCAGCAGGGACAGGGGGAACACCGGGGAGCTGTTTTTT | CASRDRGNTGELFF
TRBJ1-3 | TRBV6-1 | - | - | TGTGCCAGCAGTGAGTTTCGGGGGTCCGGAAACACCATATATTTT | CASSEFRGSGNTIYF
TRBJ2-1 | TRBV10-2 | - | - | TGCGCCAGCAGTGCCAGGGCTCCTGCCAATGAGCAGTTCTTC | CASSARAPANEQFF
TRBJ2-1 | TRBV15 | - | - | TGTGCCACCACGGGGAGACTGTCCAATGAGCAGTTCTTC | CATTGRLSNEQFF